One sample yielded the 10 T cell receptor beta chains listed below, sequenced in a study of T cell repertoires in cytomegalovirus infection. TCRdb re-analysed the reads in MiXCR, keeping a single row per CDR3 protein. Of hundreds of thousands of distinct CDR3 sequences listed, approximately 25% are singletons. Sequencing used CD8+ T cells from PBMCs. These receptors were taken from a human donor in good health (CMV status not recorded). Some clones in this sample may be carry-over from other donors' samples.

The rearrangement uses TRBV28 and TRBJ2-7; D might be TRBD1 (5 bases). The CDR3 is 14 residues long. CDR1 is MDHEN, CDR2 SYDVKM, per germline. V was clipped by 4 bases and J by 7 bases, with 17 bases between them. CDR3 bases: TGTGCCAGCAGTTATCTGGATGGGGCTGGGGAGCAGTACGTC. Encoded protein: CASSYLDGAGEQYV.

In DNA form, the CDR3 reads TGTGCCAGCAGCCAAGTAGCTGTCACGTCGGGTTTAGTCACAGATACGCAGTATTTT. As protein: CASSQVAVTSGLVTDTQYF. This chain links TRBV14 with TRBJ2-3; D not resolved. The length of the CDR3 is 19 residues. The V end was cut by 1 base, the J end by 2 bases, with 22 bases between. CDR1 is SGHDN and CDR2 is FVKESK in the germline V gene. Filled out from reference TRBV14 and TRBJ2-3, the complete variable domain reads EAGVTQFPSHSVIEKGQTVTLRCDPISGHDNLYWYRRVMGKEIKFLLHFVKESKQDESGMPNNRFLAERTGGTYSTLKVQPAELEDSGVYFCASSQVAVTSGLVTDTQYFGPGTRLTVL.

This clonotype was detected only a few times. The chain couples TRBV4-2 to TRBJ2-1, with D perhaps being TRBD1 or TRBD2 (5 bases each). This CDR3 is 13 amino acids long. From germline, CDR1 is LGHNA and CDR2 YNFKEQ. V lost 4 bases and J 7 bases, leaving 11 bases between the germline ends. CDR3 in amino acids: CASSPRDGNEQFF. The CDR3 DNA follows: TGTGCCAGCAGCCCTCGGGACGGGAATGAGCAGTTCTTC.

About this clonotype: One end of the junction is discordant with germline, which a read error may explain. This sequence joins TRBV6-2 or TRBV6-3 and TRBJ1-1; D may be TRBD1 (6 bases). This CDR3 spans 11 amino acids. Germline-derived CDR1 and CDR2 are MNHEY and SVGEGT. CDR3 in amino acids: CASSYGQNRVF. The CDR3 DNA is TGTGCCAGCAGTTACGGACAGAATAGAGTCTTT.

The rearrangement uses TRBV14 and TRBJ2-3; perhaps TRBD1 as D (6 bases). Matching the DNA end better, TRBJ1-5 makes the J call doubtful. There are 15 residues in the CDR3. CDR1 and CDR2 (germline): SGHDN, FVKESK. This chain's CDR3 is CASSQDWGGPDTQHF. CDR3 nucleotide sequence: TGTGCCAGCAGCCAAGATTGGGGGGGCCCAGATACGCAGCATTTT.

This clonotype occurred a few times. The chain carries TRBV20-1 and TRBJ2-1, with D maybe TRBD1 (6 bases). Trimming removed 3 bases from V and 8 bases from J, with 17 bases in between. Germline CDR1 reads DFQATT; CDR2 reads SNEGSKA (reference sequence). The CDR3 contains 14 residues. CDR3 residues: CSASNQGPEHEQFF. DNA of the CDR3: TGCAGTGCTAGTAATCAGGGGCCAGAGCATGAGCAGTTCTTC.

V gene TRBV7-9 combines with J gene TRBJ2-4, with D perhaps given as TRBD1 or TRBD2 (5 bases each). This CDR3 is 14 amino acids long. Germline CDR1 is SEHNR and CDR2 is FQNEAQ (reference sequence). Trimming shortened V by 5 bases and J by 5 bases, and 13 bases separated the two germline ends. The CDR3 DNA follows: TGTGCCAGCAGCGCCCGGGACCGAGAAAACATTCAGTACTTC. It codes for CASSARDRENIQYF.

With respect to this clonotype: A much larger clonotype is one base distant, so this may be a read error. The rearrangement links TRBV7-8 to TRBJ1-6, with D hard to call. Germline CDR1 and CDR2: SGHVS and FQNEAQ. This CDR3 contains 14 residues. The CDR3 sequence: CTSSLRGYNSPLHF. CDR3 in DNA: TGTACCAGCAGCTTACGGGGATATAATTCACCCCTCCACTTT.

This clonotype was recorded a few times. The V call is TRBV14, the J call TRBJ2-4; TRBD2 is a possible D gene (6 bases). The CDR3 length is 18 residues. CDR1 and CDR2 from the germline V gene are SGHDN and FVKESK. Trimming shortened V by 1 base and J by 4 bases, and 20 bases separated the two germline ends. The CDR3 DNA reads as TGTGCCAGCAGCCAAGGAGGAGGGGCAGGCGGCTTGAAAAACATTCAGTACTTC. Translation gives CASSQGGGAGGLKNIQYF. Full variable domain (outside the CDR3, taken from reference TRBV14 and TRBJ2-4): EAGVTQFPSHSVIEKGQTVTLRCDPISGHDNLYWYRRVMGKEIKFLLHFVKESKQDESGMPNNRFLAERTGGTYSTLKVQPAELEDSGVYFCASSQGGGAGGLKNIQYFGAGTRLSVL.

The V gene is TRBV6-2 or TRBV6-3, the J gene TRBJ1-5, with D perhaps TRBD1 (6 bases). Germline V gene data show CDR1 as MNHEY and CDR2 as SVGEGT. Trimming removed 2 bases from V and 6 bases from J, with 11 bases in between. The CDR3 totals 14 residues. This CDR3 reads CASSYTQGGQPQHF. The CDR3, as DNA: TGTGCCAGCAGTTACACACAGGGAGGTCAGCCCCAGCATTTT.